The entry that follows covers one T cell receptor beta chain sequence. This sample is drawn from a study of blood T cell repertoires in COVID-19. In the study overall: The analysed material was cDNA or gDNA that came from T cells, B-cell-depleted T cells, or PBMCs.

The germline CDR1 and CDR2 sequences are SEHNR and FQNEAQ (reference sequence). V shed 6 bases and J 5 bases; nucleotides not matched to a gene: 11. The CDR3 is 17 amino acids. The assay was immunoSEQ multiplex PCR, and TCRdb's table has in-frame clones only and misses some. The sample lists 85,000 to 130,000 clones, approximately 80% occurring once. Sequenced material: peripheral blood. This chain connects TRBV7-9 to TRBJ2-3; TRBD2 matches at 13 bases. The TCR was taken from a man at least 80 years old with COVID-19, enrolled during active disease. The CDR3 sequence: CASRPPGLAGPGDTQYF. DNA of the CDR3: TGTGCCAGCAGACCTCCGGGACTAGCGGGACCGGGAGATACGCAGTATTTT.